This TCR beta chain was captured in a study of blood T cell repertoires in COVID-19. As for the study in general: Sites in the United States, Italy and Spain provided acute and convalescent COVID-19 samples. PBMCs, B-cell-depleted T cells, or T cells provided the cDNA or gDNA that made up the material.

Authors' analysis steps: Reference gene primer amplification gave estimated nucleated cell counts. Generated by immunoSEQ multiplex PCR, the TCRdb table keeps only in-frame clones and is missing some. D and trimming were read from the DNA, whereas the V and J calls and clone size are those reported in that table. The repertoire holds approximately 210,000 clones, with approximately 84% as singletons. This CDR3 contains 15 residues. V was clipped by 0 bases and J by 4 bases; unmatched bases: 4. Germline CDR1 and CDR2: SGDLS and YYNGEE. The sample comprised peripheral blood. The source of this sequence is a woman aged 70-85 years with active or convalescent COVID-19. The chain uses TRBV9 and TRBJ2-1; 7 bases fit TRBD2. The CDR3 here is CASSVASGVYNEQFF. CDR3 sequence (DNA): TGTGCCAGCAGCGTAGCCAGCGGGGTATACAATGAGCAGTTCTTC.